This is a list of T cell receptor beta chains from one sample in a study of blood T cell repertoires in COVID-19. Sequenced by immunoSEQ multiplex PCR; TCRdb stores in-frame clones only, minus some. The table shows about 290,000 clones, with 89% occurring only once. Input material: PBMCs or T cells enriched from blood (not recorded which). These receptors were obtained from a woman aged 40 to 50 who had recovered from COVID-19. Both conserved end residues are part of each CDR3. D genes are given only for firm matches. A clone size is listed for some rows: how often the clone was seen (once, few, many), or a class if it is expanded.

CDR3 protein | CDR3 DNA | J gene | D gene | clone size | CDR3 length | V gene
CASSRDRGRINEQFF | TGTGCCAGCAGCCGAGACAGGGGGCGGATCAATGAGCAGTTCTTC | TRBJ2-1 | TRBD1 | once | 15 | TRBV7-8
CASSPGLAAYEQYF | TGTGCCAGCAGCCCCGGGCTAGCGGCCTACGAGCAGTACTTC | TRBJ2-7 | TRBD2 | few | 14 | TRBV3-1/TRBV3-2
CASSQDQVYGRVDGYTF | TGTGCCAGCAGCCAGGACCAGGTTTACGGGAGGGTTGATGGCTACACCTTC | TRBJ1-2 | - | - | 17 | TRBV14
CTSSQAAGGGDEQYF | TGCACCAGCAGCCAAGCCGCGGGAGGGGGGGACGAGCAGTACTTC | TRBJ2-7 | - | few | 15 | TRBV1
CASSVGGGALLLDTIYF | TGTGCCAGCAGCGTAGGAGGGGGGGCCCTTCTCTTGGACACCATATATTTT | TRBJ1-3 | - | - | 17 | TRBV9
CAISDRGSGEGTDTQYF | TGTGCCATCAGTGATAGGGGGAGCGGCGAAGGCACAGATACGCAGTATTTT | TRBJ2-3 | - | - | 17 | TRBV10-3
CASSQEPSGRAVDEQFF | TGCGCCAGCAGCCAAGAACCTAGCGGGAGGGCCGTCGATGAGCAGTTCTTC | TRBJ2-1 | TRBD2 | - | 17 | TRBV4-1
CASKTGGGVPEAFF | TGTGCCTCAAAGACAGGGGGAGGTGTACCTGAAGCTTTCTTT | TRBJ1-1 | TRBD1 | - | 14 | TRBV30
CASSAGAEAFF | TGTGCCAGCAGCGCCGGGGCTGAAGCTTTCTTT | TRBJ1-1 | - | - | 11 | TRBV21-1
CAGHLGYEQYF | TGTGCGGGACATTTGGGATACGAGCAGTACTTC | TRBJ2-7 | - | - | 11 | TRBV21-1
CASGAPSGAKNIQYF | TGTGCTAGTGGAGCCCCCAGCGGAGCCAAAAACATTCAGTACTTC | TRBJ2-4 | - | once | 15 | TRBV12-5
CASNRAWETQYF | TGTGCCAGCAACAGGGCTTGGGAGACCCAGTACTTC | TRBJ2-5 | - | - | 12 | TRBV6-5
CASSFEGTNTGELFF | TGTGCCAGCAGCTTCGAGGGTACGAACACCGGGGAGCTGTTTTTT | TRBJ2-2 | - | - | 15 | TRBV7-3
CAWIGGLSTDTQYF | TGTGCCTGGATTGGGGGGTTGAGCACAGATACGCAGTATTTT | TRBJ2-3 | - | once | 14 | TRBV30
CASSWAPWQPQHF | TGTGCCAGCAGCTGGGCCCCGTGGCAGCCCCAGCATTTT | TRBJ1-5 | - | - | 13 | TRBV5-5
CASSPSTGDYGYTF | TGCGCCAGCAGCCCCTCGACAGGGGATTACGGCTACACCTTC | TRBJ1-2 | TRBD1 | - | 14 | TRBV5-1
CASSATGTVNTEAFF | TGTGCCAGCAGCGCAACCGGGACAGTGAACACTGAAGCTTTCTTT | TRBJ1-1 | TRBD1 | - | 15 | TRBV7-2
CASSMSPWAGATYGYTF | TGTGCCAGTAGTATGTCCCCCTGGGCAGGGGCTACCTATGGCTACACCTTC | TRBJ1-2 | - | - | 17 | TRBV19
CASSQPRTGGWNSPLHF | TGTGCCAGCAGCCAACCCCGGACAGGGGGCTGGAATTCACCCCTCCACTTT | TRBJ1-6 | TRBD1 | - | 17 | TRBV14
CASSSGTHGNPQHF | TGTGCCAGCAGCTCCGGGACACATGGTAATCCCCAGCATTTT | TRBJ1-5 | - | - | 14 | TRBV7-2
CASSLATSAQGANEQFF | TGCGCCAGCAGCTTGGCAACTAGCGCCCAGGGGGCCAATGAGCAGTTCTTC | TRBJ2-1 | - | - | 17 | TRBV5-1
CASSQVDGHGTNYGYTF | TGCGCCAGCAGCCAGGTGGACGGACATGGCACTAACTATGGCTACACCTTC | TRBJ1-2 | - | - | 17 | TRBV4-1
CASMDRYNEQFF | TGCGCCAGCATGGACAGGTACAATGAGCAGTTCTTC | TRBJ2-1 | TRBD1 | - | 12 | TRBV5-1
CASSWGLAAYEQYF | TGTGCCAGCAGCTGGGGACTAGCGGCCTACGAGCAGTACTTC | TRBJ2-7 | TRBD2 | - | 14 | TRBV11-2
CASSHPDRDSNQPQHF | TGTGCCAGCAGCCATCCCGACAGAGATAGCAATCAGCCCCAGCATTTT | TRBJ1-5 | - | - | 16 | TRBV3-1/TRBV3-2